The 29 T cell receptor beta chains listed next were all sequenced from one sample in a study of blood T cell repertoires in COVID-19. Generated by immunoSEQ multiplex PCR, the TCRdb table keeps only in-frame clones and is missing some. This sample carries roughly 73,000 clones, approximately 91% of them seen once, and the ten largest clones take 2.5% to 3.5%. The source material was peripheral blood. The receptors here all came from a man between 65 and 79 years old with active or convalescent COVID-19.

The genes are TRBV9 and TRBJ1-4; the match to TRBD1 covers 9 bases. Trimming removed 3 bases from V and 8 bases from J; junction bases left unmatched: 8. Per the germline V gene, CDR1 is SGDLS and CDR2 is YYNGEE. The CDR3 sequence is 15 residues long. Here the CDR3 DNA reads TGTGCCAGCAGCGGAAGGACAGGGGAGATAGAAAAACTGTTTTTT. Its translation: CASSGRTGEIEKLFF. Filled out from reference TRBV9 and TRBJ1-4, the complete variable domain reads DSGVTQTPKHLITATGQRVTLRCSPRSGDLSVYWYQQSLDQGLQFLIQYYNGEERAKGNILERFSAQQFPDLHSELNLSSLELGDSALYFCASSGRTGEIEKLFFGSGTQLSVL.

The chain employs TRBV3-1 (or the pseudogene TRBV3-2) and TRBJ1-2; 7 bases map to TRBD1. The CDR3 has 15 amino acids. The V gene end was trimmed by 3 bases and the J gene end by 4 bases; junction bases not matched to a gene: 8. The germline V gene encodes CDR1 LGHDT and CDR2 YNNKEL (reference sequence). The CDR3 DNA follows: TGTGCCAGCAGCCAGTTTGGGACAGCGAGCTATGGCTACACCTTC. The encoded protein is CASSQFGTASYGYTF.

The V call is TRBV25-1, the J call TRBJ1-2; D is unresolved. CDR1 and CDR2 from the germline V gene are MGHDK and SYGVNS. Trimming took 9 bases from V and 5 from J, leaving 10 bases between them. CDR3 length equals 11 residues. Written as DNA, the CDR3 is TGTGCCAGTAACGGAGTTTATGGCTACACCTTC. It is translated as CASNGVYGYTF.

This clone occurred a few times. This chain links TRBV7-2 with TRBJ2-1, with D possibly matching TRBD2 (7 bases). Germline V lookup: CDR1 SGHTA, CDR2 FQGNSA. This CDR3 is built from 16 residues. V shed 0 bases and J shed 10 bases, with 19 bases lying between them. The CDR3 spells CASSLAYRGGGREQFF. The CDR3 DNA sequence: TGTGCCAGCAGCTTAGCCTATCGTGGCGGGGGCAGAGAGCAGTTCTTC.

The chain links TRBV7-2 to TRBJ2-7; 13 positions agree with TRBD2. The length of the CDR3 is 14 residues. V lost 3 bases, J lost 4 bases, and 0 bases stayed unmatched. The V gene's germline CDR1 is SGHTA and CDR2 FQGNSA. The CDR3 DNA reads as TGTGCCAGCAGCTTGACTAGCGGGGGGTACGAGCAGTACTTC. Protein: CASSLTSGGYEQYF. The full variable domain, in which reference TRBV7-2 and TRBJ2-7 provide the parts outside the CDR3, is GAGVSQSPSNKVTEKGKDVELRCDPISGHTALYWYRQSLGQGLEFLIYFQGNSAPDKSGLPSDRFSAERTGGSVSTLTIQRTQQEDSAVYLCASSLTSGGYEQYFGPGTRLTVT.

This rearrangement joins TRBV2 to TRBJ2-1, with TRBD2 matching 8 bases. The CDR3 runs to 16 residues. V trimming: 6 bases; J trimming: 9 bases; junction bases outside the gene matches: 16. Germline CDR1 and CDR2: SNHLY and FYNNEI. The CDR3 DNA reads TGTGCCAGCAGGGAGGTAGCGGGGTTTCAATCGTCTGAGCAGTTCTTC. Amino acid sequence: CASREVAGFQSSEQFF.

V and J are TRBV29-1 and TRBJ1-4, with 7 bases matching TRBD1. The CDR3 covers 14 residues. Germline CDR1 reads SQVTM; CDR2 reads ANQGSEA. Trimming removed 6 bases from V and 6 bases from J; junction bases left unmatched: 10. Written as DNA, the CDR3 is TGCAGCGTCCAAGGGCCAGGGGGAGATGAAAAACTGTTTTTT. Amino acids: CSVQGPGGDEKLFF.

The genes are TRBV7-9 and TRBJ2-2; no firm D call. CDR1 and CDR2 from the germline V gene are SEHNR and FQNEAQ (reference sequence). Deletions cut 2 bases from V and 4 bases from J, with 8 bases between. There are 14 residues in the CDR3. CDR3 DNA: TGTGCCAGCAGCTTAATTCTAAGCACCGGGGAGCTGTTTTTT. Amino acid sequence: CASSLILSTGELFF. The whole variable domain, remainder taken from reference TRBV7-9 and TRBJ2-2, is DTGVSQNPRHKITKRGQNVTFRCDPISEHNRLYWYRQTLGQGPEFLTYFQNEAQLEKSRLLSDRFSAERPKGSFSTLEIQRTEQGDSAMYLCASSLILSTGELFFGEGSRLTVL.

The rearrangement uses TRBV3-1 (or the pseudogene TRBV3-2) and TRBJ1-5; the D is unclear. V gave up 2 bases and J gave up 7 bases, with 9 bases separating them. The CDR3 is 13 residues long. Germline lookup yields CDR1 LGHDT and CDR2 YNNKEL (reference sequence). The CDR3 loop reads CASSQFEEQPQHF. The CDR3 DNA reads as TGTGCCAGCAGCCAATTTGAGGAGCAGCCCCAGCATTTT.

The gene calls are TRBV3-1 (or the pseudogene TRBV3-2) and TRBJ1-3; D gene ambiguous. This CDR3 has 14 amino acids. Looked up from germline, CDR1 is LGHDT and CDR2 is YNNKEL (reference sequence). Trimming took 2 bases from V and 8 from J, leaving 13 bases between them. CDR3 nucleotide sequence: TGTGCCAGCAGCCAAACTAGAAGGAGGGACACCATATATTTT. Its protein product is CASSQTRRRDTIYF.

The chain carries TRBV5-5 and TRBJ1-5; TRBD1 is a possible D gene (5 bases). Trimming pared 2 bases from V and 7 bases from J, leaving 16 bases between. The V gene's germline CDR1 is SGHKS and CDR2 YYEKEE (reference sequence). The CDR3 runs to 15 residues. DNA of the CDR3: TGTGCCAGCAGCTTCTTTGGGGACGCGGGGCAGCCCCAGCATTTT. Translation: CASSFFGDAGQPQHF.

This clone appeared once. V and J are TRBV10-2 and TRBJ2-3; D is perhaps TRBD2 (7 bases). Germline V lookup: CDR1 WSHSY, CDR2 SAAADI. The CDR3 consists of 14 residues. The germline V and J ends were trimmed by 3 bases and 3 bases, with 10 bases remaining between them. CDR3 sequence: CASSDRGLTDTQYF. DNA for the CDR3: TGCGCCAGCAGTGACAGGGGACTAACAGATACGCAGTATTTT.

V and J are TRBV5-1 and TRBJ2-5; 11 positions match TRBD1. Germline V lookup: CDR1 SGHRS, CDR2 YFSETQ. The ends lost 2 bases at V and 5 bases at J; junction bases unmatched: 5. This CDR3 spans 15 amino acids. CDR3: CASSLRTGGGETQYF. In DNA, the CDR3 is TGCGCCAGCAGCTTAAGGACAGGGGGCGGGGAGACCCAGTACTTC.

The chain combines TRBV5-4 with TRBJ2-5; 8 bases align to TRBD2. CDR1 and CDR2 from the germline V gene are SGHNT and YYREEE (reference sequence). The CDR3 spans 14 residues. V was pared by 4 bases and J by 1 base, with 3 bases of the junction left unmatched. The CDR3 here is CASSTSGSQETQYF. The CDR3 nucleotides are TGTGCCAGCAGCACCAGCGGGAGCCAAGAGACCCAGTACTTC.

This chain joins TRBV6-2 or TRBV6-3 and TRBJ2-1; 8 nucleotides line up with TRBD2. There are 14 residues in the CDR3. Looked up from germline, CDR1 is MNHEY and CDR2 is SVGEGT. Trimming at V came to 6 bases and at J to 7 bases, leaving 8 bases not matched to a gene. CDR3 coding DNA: TGTGCCAGCAGCCGGCTTAGCGGGATAAATGAGCAGTTCTTC. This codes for CASSRLSGINEQFF.

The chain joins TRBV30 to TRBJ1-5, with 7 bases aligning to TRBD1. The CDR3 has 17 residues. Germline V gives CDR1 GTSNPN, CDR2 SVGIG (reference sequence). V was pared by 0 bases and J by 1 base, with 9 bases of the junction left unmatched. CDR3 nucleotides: TGTGCCTGGAGTGTAGGGGGCGCGGCTTGGAGCAATCAGCCCCAGCATTTT. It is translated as CAWSVGGAAWSNQPQHF.

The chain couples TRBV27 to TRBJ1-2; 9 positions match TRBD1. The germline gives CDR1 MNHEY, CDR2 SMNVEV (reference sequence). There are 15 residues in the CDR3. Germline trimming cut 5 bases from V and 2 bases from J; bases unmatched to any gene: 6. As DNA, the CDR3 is TGTGCCAGCAGTCTAGACAGGGGGTTGAACTATGGCTACACCTTC. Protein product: CASSLDRGLNYGYTF.

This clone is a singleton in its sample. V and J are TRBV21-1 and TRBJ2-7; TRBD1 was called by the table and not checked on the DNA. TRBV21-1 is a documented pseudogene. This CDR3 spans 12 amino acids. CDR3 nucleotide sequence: TGTGCCAGCAGGGACAGGGGGCGAGAGCAGTACTTC. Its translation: CASRDRGREQYF.

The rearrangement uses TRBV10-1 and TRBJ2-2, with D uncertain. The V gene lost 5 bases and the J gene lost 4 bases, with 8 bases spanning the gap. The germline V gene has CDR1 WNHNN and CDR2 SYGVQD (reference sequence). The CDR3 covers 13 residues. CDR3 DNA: TGCGCCAGCAGTAATCTTCCCACCGGGGAGCTGTTTTTT. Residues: CASSNLPTGELFF.

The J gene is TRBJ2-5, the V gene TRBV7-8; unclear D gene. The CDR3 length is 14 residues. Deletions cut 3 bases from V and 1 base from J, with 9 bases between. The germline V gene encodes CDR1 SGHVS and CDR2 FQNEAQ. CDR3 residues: CASSFEAPQETQYF. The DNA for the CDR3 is TGTGCCAGCAGCTTCGAGGCGCCCCAAGAGACCCAGTACTTC.

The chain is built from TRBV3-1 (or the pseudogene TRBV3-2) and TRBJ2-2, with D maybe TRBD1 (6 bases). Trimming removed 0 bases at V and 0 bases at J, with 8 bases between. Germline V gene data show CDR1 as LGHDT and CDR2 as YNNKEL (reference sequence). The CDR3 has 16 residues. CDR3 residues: CASSQEKGANTGELFF. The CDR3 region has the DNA TGTGCCAGCAGCCAAGAAAAGGGGGCGAACACCGGGGAGCTGTTTTTT.

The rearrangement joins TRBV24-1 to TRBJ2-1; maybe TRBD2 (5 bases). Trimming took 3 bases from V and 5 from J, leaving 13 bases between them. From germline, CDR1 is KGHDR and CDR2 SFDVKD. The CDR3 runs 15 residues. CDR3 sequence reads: CATSDAGVTNNEQFF. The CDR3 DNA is TGTGCCACCAGTGATGCCGGGGTTACAAACAATGAGCAGTTCTTC.

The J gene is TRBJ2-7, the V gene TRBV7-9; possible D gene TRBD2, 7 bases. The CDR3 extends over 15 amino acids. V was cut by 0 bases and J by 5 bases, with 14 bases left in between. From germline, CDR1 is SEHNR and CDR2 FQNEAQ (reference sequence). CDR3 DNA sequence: TGTGCCAGCAGCTTAGCGGGGGGGCGGTCACACGAGCAGTACTTC. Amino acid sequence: CASSLAGGRSHEQYF.

The CDR3 here is CASTPGPTGELFF. CDR3 DNA: TGTGCCAGCACCCCAGGGCCCACCGGGGAGCTGTTTTTT. J is TRBJ2-2 and V is TRBV5-4, with D perhaps matching TRBD1 (5 bases). V lost 6 bases to trimming and J lost 4 bases, with 10 bases between them. The germline gives CDR1 SGHNT, CDR2 YYREEE (reference sequence). This CDR3 region has 13 residues.

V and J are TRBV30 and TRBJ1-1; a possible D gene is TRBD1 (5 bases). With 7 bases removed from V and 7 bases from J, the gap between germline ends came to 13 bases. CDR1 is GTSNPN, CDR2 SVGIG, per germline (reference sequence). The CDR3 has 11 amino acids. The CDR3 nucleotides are TGTGCCTCAGCCCGGGACTATGAAGCTTTCTTT. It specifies CASARDYEAFF.

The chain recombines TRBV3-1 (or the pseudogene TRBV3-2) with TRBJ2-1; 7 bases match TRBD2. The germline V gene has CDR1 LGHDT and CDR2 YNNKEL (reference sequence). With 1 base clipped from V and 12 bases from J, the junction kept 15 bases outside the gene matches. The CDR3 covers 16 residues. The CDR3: CASSQAAGAGDQGQFF. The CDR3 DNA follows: TGTGCCAGCAGCCAAGCTGCCGGGGCGGGGGACCAGGGGCAGTTCTTC.

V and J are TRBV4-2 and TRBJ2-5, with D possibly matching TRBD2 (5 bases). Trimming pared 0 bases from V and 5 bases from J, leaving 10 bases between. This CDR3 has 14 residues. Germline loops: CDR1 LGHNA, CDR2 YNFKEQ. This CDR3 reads CASSQETREETQYF. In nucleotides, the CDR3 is TGTGCCAGCAGCCAAGAAACTAGGGAGGAGACCCAGTACTTC.

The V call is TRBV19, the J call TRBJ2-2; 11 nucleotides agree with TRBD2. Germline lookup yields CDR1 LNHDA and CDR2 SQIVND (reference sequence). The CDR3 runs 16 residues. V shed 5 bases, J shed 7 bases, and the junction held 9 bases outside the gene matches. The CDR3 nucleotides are TGTGCCAGTAGTTTAGCGGGGGGGCCTTGGGACGGGGAGCTGTTTTTT. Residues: CASSLAGGPWDGELFF.

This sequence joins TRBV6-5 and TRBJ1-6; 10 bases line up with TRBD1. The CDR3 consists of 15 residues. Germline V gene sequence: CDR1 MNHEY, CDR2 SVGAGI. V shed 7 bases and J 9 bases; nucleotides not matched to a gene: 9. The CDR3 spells CASTPDRGLVSPLHF. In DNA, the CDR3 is TGTGCCAGCACGCCAGACAGGGGGCTCGTTTCACCCCTCCACTTT.